These T cell receptor beta chains were read from a single sample in a study of T-cell memory formation after mild COVID-19. TCRdb ran MiXCR on the 5' RACE reads and lists one entry per CDR3 protein. The sample lists approximately 430,000 distinct CDR3 sequences, 23% occurring once. Specimen: PBMCs or a T cell subset sorted from them (not recorded which). Receptors originate from an adult woman who had mild COVID-19 (a few samples of this study predate the infection). Cell type and time point are not known. CDR3s include the opening cysteine and the closing phenylalanine or tryptophan. The D gene is left open where the match is weak. Size is omitted from some rows. Given values are once, few, many or a class for expanded clones.

v_gene	abundance	j_gene	d_gene	CDR3nt	CDR3aa
TRBV7-8	few	TRBJ1-5	-	TGTGCCAGCAGAGCAGGGATCGGCAATCAGCCCCAGCATTTT	CASRAGIGNQPQHF
TRBV4-3	-	TRBJ1-1	TRBD1	TGCGCCAGCAGCCAGGGAAGGGGAGGGGGCTTCACTGAAGCTTTCTTT	CASSQGRGGGFTEAFF
TRBV19	-	TRBJ1-1	-	TGTGCCAGTAATCAGGGCTTGACTGAAGCTTTCTTT	CASNQGLTEAFF
TRBV7-7	few	TRBJ2-5	TRBD2	TGTGCTAGCAGCACCGGGACTAGCGGGGGAGAGACCCAGTACTTC	CASSTGTSGGETQYF
TRBV12-3/TRBV12-4	-	TRBJ2-3	-	TGTGCCAGCAGTTGGGGGGGACAGAACACAGATACGCAGTATTTT	CASSWGGQNTDTQYF
TRBV4-3	few	TRBJ2-2	TRBD1	TGCGCCAGCAGCGCCCAGGGACAGCACACCGGGGAGCTGTTTTTT	CASSAQGQHTGELFF
TRBV12-3/TRBV12-4	few	TRBJ2-2	-	TGTGCCAGCAGTCCCCGACAGGGAGGCACCGGGGAGCTGTTTTTT	CASSPRQGGTGELFF
TRBV7-6	-	TRBJ1-4	-	TGTGCCAGCAGCTTAGGGATTGCTAATGAAAAACTGTTTTTT	CASSLGIANEKLFF
TRBV19	-	TRBJ2-7	-	TGTGCCAGTAGTACAGCCTCCACCTACGAGCAGTACTTC	CASSTASTYEQYF
TRBV21-1	-	TRBJ1-5	-	TGTGCCAGCAGGGGGTGGGGGATCCCTTTACAACCGAATCAGCCCCAGCATTTT	CASRGWGIPLQPNQPQHF
TRBV3-1	few	TRBJ2-5	TRBD2	TGTGCCAGCAGCCAACTACTAGCGGGAGTTCGACAAGAGACCCAGTACTTC	CASSQLLAGVRQETQYF
TRBV4-2	few	TRBJ2-3	-	TGTGCCAGCAGCCGCCCGGGGCAGGGCTTGACAGATACGCAGTATTTT	CASSRPGQGLTDTQYF
TRBV15	-	TRBJ2-7	TRBD1	TGTGCCACCAGCAAAGGGACAGGGTTCTACGAGCAGTACTTC	CATSKGTGFYEQYF
TRBV2	-	TRBJ2-1	TRBD2	TGTGCCAGCAACAGACTAGCGGATTACAATGAGCAGTTCTTC	CASNRLADYNEQFF
TRBV24-1	-	TRBJ2-1	-	TGTGCCACCAGTGCAGACTTAGATGAGCAGTTCTTC	CATSADLDEQFF
TRBV7-2	-	TRBJ1-4	-	TGTGCCAGCAGCCTTAGACACGGGCCTGGAGGGAGTAATGAAAAACTGTTTTTT	CASSLRHGPGGSNEKLFF
TRBV5-1	few	TRBJ2-3	TRBD1	TGCGCCAGCAGCCCCGGGACAGGGGTCCCAGATACGCAGTATTTT	CASSPGTGVPDTQYF
TRBV5-1	-	TRBJ2-3	-	TGCGCCAGCAGCTCCCGCAGGGAAGGAGATACGCAGTATTTT	CASSSRREGDTQYF
TRBV20-1	-	TRBJ1-1	-	TGCAGTGCGGTCCATGGAAGCGCGTCTGAAGCTTTCTTT	CSAVHGSASEAFF
TRBV7-9	few	TRBJ2-2	-	TGTGCCAGCAGCTTCAGCGGGTACACCGGGGAGCTGTTTTTT	CASSFSGYTGELFF
TRBV3-1	few	TRBJ2-6	TRBD1	TGTGCCAGCAGCCAAGGGACAGGGGCTATCTCTGGGGCCAACGTCCTGACTTTC	CASSQGTGAISGANVLTF
TRBV5-1	few	TRBJ2-3	-	TGCGCCAGCAGCTTTGGGTCCTCCATCACAGATACGCAGTATTTT	CASSFGSSITDTQYF
TRBV6-6	-	TRBJ2-7	-	TGTGCCGCCGGGCCAGGAGGCTACGAGCAGTACTTC	CAAGPGGYEQYF
TRBV12-3/TRBV12-4	few	TRBJ2-7	TRBD2	TGTGCCAGCAGTAACCCGGGACTAGCGGACTACGAGCAGTACTTC	CASSNPGLADYEQYF
TRBV4-2	-	TRBJ1-2	-	TGTGCCAGCAGCCCCACTGGACAGCTCTATGGCTACACCTTC	CASSPTGQLYGYTF
TRBV14	few	TRBJ2-2	-	TGTGCCAGCAGCCAAGGGGCCCCCGGGGAGCTGTTTTTT	CASSQGAPGELFF
TRBV6-5	-	TRBJ1-2	TRBD1	TGTGCCAGCAGACCCGACAGGGGCCCTAATGGCTACACCTTC	CASRPDRGPNGYTF